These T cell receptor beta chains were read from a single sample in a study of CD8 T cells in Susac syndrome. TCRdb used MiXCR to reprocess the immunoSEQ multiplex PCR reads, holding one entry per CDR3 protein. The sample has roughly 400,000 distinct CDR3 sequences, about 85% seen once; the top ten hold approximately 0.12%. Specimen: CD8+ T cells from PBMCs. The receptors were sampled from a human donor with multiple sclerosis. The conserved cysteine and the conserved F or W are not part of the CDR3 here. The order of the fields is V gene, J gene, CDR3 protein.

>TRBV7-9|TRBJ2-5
ASSRLAGGSRETQY
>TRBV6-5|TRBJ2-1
ASSNPGTGENEQF
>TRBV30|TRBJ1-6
AWSVGQGDSPLH
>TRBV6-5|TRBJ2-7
ASSSKDRWEYEQY
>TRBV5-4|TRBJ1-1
ASSSQGGSPGNTEAF
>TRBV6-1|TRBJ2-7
ASSARRGAFSYEQY
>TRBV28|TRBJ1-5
ASSLYPRDVWDSNQPQH
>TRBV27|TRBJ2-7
ASSWNTYEQY
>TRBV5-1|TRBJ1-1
ASRAETGEGGTEAF
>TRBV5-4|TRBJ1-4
ASSLEGQGDGKLF
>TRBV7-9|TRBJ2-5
ASSPEGDQETQY
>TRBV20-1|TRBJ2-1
SAFDAGGVDNEQF
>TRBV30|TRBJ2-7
AWSVGIRSEQY
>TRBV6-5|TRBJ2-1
ASSSPRGEEQF
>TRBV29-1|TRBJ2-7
SVEGGEAIEGEQY
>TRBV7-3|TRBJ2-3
ASSLGLFHPDTQY
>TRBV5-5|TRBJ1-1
ASSPPTRAKNTEAF
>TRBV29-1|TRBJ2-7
SATFGGKPYEQY
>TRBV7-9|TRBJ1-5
ASARTDQPQH
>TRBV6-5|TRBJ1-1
ASSSGQGAPTEAF
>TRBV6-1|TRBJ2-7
ATSKGWNPYEQY
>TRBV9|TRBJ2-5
ASSVGTSGQETQY
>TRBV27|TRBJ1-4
ASTFLGDKKLF
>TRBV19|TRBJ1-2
ASSFGRVLYGYT
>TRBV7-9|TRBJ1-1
ASSVGGQTLNTEAF
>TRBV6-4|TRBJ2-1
ASSEGPSMGGEQF
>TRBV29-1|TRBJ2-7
SVEDRGSQGARPYEQY
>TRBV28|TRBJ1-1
ASSLATGYTEAF